The source of this T cell receptor (beta chain) is a study of OX40 agonist ivuxolimab in advanced cancers. Patients who had autoimmune disease history or got systemic immunosuppression were left out. Libraries were prepared by immunoSEQ multiplex PCR; TCRdb keeps only in-frame clonotypes and omits some of them. The sample consists of under 80,000 clones, around 90% of them appearing once. Study conclusions and caveats: At 0.1 to 3.0 mg/kg and by week 6, CD4+ and CD8+ T cells in the blood had expanded clonally. Expanded peripheral T cells had an undetermined antigen specificity.

Turning to this clone: Its antigen is as yet unknown.

The source was CD4+ or CD8+ T cells sorted from blood, collected in a trial of the OX40 agonist ivuxolimab. This receptor was identified in an adult with an advanced solid tumor such as melanoma, head and neck, liver or kidney cancer.

The CDR3 nucleotides read TGTGCCAGCAGCACCCCCGCAGATACGCAGTATTTT. Translation gives CASSTPADTQYF. The V and J genes are TRBV7-2 and TRBJ2-3, with D uncertain. CDR1 and CDR2 (germline): SGHTA, FQGNSA. The CDR3 has 12 amino acids. V dropped 5 bases and J dropped 4 bases, with 7 bases sitting between them.